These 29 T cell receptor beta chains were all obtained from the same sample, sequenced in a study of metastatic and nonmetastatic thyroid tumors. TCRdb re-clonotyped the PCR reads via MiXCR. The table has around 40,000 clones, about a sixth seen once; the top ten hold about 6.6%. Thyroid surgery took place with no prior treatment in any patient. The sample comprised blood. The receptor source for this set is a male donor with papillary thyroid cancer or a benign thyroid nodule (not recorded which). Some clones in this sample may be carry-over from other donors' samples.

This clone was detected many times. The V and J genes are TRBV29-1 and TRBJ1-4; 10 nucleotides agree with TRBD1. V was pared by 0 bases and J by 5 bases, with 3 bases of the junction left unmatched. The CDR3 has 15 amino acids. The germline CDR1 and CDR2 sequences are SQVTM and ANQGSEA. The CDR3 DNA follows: TGCAGCGTTGAAGATCGGACAGGGGGGAATGAAAAACTGTTTTTT. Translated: CSVEDRTGGNEKLFF.

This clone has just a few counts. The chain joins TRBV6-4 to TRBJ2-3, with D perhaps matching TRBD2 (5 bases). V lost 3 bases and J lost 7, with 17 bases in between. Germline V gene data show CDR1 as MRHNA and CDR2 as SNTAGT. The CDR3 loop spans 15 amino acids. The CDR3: CASSEEAVTTYTQYF. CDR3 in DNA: TGTGCCAGCAGTGAGGAGGCAGTGACGACATATACGCAGTATTTT.

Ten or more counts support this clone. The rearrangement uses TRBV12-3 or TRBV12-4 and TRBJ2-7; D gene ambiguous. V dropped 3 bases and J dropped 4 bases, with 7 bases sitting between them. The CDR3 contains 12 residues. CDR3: CASSFSGYEQYF. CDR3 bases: TGTGCCAGCAGTTTTTCGGGTTACGAGCAGTACTTC.

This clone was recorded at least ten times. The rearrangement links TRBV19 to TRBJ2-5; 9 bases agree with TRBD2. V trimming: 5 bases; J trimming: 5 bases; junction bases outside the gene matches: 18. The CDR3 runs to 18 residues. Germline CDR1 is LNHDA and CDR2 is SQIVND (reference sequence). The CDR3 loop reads CASSPGEALAGRGETQYF. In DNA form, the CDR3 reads TGTGCCAGTAGTCCCGGCGAGGCTCTAGCGGGGAGAGGGGAGACCCAGTACTTC.

CDR3 loop: CSARSGGTIGGAGYNEQFF. The CDR3 nucleotides are TGCAGTGCTAGATCTGGTGGGACTATCGGTGGTGCAGGTTACAATGAGCAGTTCTTC. V gene TRBV20-1 combines with J gene TRBJ2-1; TRBD2 matches 7 bases. This CDR3 is built from 19 residues. Germline V gives CDR1 DFQATT, CDR2 SNEGSKA (reference sequence). V shed 2 bases and J 4 bases; nucleotides not matched to a gene: 20.

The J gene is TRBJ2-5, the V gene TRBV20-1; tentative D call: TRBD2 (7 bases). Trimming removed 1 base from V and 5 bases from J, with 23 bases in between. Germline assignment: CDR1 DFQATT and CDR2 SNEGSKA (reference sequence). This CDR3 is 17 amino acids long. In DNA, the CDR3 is TGCAGTGCTAGAGCTTTCGTAGGGGGAGGGCCTTCGGAGACCCAGTACTTC. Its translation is CSARAFVGGGPSETQYF.

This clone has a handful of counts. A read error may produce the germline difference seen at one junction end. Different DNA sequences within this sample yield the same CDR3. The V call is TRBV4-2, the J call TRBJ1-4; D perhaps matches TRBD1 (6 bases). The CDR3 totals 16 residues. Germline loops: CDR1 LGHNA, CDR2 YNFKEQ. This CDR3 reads CASSQDQRGANEKLFF. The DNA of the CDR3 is TGTGCCAGTAGCCAAGATCAGAGGGGGGCTAATGAAAAACTGTTTTTT.

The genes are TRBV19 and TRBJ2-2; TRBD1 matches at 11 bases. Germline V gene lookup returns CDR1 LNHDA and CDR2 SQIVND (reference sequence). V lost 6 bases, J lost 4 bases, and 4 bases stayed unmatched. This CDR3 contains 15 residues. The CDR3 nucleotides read TGTGCCAGTAGCGGACAGGGGGCAAGCACCGGGGAGCTGTTTTTT. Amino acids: CASSGQGASTGELFF.

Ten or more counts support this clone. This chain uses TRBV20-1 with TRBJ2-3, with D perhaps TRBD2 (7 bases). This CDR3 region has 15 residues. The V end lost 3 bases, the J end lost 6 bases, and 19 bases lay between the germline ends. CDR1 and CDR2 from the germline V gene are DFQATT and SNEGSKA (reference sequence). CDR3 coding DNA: TGCAGTGCTAGTCGGGGGCGCGGGGGACTCGATACGCAGTATTTT. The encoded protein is CSASRGRGGLDTQYF.

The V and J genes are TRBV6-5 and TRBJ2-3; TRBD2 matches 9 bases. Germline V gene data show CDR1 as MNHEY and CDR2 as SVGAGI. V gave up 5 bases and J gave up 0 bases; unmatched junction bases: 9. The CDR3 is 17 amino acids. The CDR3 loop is CASSHQAGGESTDTQYF. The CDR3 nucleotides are TGTGCCAGCAGTCACCAGGCGGGGGGGGAGAGCACAGATACGCAGTATTTT.

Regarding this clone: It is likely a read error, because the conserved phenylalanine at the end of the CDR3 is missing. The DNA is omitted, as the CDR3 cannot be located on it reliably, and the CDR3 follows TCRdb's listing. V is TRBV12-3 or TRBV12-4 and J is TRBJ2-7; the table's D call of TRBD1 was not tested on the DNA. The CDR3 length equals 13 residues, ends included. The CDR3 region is CASSDYRGGERYL.

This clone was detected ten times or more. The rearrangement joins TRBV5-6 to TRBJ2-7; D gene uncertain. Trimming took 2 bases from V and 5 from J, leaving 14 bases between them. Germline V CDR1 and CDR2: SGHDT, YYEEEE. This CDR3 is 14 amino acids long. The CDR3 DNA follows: TGTGCCAGCAGCTTTTCCAGTGGGCTTAACGAGCAGTACTTC. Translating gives CASSFSSGLNEQYF.

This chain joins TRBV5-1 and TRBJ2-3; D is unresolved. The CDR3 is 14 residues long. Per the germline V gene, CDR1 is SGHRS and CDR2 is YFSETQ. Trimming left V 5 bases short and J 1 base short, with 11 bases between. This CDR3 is CASRNYRGTDTQYF. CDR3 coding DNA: TGCGCCAGCAGGAACTATCGGGGCACAGATACGCAGTATTTT.

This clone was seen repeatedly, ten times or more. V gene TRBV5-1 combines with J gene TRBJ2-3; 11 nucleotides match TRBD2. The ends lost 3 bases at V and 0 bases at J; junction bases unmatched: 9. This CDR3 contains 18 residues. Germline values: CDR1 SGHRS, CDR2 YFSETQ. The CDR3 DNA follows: TGCGCCAGCAGCTCGGGGGCTAGCGGGGGGTCTAGCACAGATACGCAGTATTTT. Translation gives CASSSGASGGSSTDTQYF.

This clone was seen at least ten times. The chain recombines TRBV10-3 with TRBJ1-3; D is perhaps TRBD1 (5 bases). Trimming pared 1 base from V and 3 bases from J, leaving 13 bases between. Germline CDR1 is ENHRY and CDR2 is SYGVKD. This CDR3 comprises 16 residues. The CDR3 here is CAISEFGGEGGNTIYF. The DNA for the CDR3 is TGTGCCATCAGTGAGTTTGGGGGAGAGGGTGGAAACACCATATATTTT.

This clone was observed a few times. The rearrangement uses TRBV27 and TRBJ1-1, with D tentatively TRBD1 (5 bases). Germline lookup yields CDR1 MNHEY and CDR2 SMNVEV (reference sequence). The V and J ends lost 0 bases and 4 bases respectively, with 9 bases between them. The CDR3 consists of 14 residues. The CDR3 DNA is TGTGCCAGCAGTTTATCAGGGGCTACCACTGAAGCTTTCTTT. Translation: CASSLSGATTEAFF.

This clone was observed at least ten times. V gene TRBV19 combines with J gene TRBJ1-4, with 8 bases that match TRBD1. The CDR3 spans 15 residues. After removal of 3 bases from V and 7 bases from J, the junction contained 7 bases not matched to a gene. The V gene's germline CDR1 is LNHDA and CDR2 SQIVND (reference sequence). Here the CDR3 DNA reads TGTGCCAGTAGTATCGCGGCAGGGGGCACTGAAAAACTGTTTTTT. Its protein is CASSIAAGGTEKLFF.

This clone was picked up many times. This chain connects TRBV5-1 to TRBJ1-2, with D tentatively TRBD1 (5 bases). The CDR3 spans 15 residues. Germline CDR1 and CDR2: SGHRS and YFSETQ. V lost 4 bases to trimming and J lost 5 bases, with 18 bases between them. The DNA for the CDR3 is TGCGCCAGCAGCCCGGGACGTAATTACGGGTATGGCTACACCTTC. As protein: CASSPGRNYGYGYTF.

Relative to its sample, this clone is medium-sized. CDR3 DNA sequence: TGTGCCAGCAGCCGACGGGCCTTGAACACTGAAGCTTTCTTT. Its translation: CASSRRALNTEAFF. J is TRBJ1-1 and V is TRBV12-3 or TRBV12-4; D remains unclear. CDR3 length: 14 residues. Trimming stripped 6 bases from V and 0 bases from J, with 11 bases between.

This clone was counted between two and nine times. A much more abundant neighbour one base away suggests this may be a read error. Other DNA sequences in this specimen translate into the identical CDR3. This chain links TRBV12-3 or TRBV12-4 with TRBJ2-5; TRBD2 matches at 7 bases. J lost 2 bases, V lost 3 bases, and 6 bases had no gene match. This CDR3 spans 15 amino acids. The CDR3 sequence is CASSFGGGGQETQYF. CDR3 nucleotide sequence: TGTGCCAGCAGTTTCGGTGGGGGGGGACAAGAGACCCAGTACTTC.

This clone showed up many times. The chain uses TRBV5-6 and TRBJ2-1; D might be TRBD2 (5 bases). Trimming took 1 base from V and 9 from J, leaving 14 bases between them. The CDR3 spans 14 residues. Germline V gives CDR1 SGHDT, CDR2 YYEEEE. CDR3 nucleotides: TGTGCCAGCAGCTTGAATCTAGCATTGGGTGAGCAGTTCTTC. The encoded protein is CASSLNLALGEQFF.

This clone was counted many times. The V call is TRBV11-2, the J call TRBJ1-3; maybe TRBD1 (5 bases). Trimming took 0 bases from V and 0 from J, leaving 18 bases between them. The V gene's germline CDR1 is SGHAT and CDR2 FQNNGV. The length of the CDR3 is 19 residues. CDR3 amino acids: CASSLEPGSILYSGNTIYF. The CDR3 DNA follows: TGTGCCAGCAGCTTAGAGCCAGGGTCGATACTTTACTCTGGAAACACCATATATTTT.

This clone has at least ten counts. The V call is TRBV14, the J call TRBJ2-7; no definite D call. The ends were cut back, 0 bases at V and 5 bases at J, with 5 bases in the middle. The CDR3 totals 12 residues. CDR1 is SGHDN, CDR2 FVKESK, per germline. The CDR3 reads CASSQDRNEQYF. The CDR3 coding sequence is TGTGCCAGCAGCCAAGACAGAAACGAGCAGTACTTC.

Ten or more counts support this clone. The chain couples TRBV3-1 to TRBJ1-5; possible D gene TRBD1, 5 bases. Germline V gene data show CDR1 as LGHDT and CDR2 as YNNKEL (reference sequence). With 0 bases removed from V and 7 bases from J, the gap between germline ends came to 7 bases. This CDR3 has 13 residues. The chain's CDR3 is CASSQDRGQPQHF. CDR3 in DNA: TGTGCCAGCAGCCAAGATCGGGGCCAGCCCCAGCATTTT. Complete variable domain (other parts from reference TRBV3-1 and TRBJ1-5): DTAVSQTPKYLVTQMGNDKSIKCEQNLGHDTMYWYKQDSKKFLKIMFSYNNKELIINETVPNRFSPKSPDKAHLNLHINSLELGDSAVYFCASSQDRGQPQHFGDGTRLSIL.

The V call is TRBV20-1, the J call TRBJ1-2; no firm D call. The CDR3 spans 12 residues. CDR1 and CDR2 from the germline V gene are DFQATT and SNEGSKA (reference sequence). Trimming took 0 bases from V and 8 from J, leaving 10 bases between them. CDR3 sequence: CSAREGKAGYTF. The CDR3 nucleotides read TGCAGTGCTAGAGAAGGGAAAGCCGGCTACACCTTC.

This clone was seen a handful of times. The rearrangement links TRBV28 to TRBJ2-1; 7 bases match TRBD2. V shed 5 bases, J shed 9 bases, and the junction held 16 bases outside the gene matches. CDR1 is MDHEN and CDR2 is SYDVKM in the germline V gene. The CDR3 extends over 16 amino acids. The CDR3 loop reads CASSPTSGKRDSEQFF. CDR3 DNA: TGTGCCAGCAGTCCGACCAGCGGGAAACGCGACAGTGAGCAGTTCTTC.

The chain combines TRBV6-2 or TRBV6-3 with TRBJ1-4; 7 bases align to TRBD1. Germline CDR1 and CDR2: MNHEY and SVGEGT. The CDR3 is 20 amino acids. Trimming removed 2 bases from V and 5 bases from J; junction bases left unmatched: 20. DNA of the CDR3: TGTGCCAGCAGTTACGAGTTACCTGACAGGGAAGGGAACGAGAATGAAAAACTGTTTTTT. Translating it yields CASSYELPDREGNENEKLFF.

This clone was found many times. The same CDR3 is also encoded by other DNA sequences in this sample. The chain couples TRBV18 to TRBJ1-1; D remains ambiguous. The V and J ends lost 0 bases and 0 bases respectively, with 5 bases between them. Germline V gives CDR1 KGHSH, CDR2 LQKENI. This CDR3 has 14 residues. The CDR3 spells CASSPPFLNTEAFF. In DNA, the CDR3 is TGTGCCAGCTCACCACCTTTCTTGAACACTGAAGCTTTCTTT.

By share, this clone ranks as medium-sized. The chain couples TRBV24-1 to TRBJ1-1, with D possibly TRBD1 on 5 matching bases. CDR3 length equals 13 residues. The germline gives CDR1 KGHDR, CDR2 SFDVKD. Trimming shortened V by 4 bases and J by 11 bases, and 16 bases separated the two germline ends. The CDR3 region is CATSEPGFSQAFF. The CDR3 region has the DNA TGTGCCACCAGTGAACCAGGGTTTTCACAGGCTTTCTTT.